This entry lists 22 T cell receptor beta chains sequenced from one sample in a study of technical replicates of blood from a few donors. TCRdb keeps only in-frame clones here, not all; method: immunoSEQ multiplex PCR. The sample lists fewer than 65,000 clones; roughly 86% were seen once. The material sequenced was PBMCs. These receptors all stem from a human donor in good health. Some clones in this sample may be carry-over from other donors' samples.

The V gene is TRBV6-1, the J gene TRBJ2-3; 7 nucleotides align to TRBD1. From germline, CDR1 is MNHNS and CDR2 SASEGT. With V trimmed by 5 bases and J by 1 base, 3 bases remained unmatched. CDR3 length: 14 amino acids. The CDR3 region has the DNA TGTGCCAGCAGTAGGGACAGAGGCACAGATACGCAGTATTTT. Translation: CASSRDRGTDTQYF.

This clone was counted only a few times. V is TRBV7-8 and J is TRBJ1-2, with TRBD1 matching 8 bases. Trimming took 1 base from V and 5 from J; bases not matched to a gene: 3. CDR1 is SGHVS, CDR2 FQNEAQ, per germline. This CDR3 has 14 amino acids. CDR3 sequence: CASSLGTGQYGYTF. The CDR3 DNA reads TGTGCCAGCAGCTTAGGGACAGGGCAGTATGGCTACACCTTC.

This sequence joins TRBV20-1 and TRBJ2-7, with 7 bases aligning to TRBD1. The ends lost 6 bases at V and 3 bases at J; junction bases unmatched: 2. Germline V gene sequence: CDR1 DFQATT, CDR2 SNEGSKA (reference sequence). CDR3 size: 11 residues. The CDR3 DNA follows: TGCAGTGCCCGGGACAGCTACGAGCAGTACTTC. Its protein is CSARDSYEQYF.

J is TRBJ2-3 and V is TRBV9; TRBD2 matches at 8 bases. Germline CDR1 and CDR2: SGDLS and YYNGEE. The CDR3 consists of 17 residues. With 0 bases clipped from V and 6 bases from J, the junction kept 12 bases outside the gene matches. CDR3 bases: TGTGCCAGCAGCGTAGATTCCGGCGGACTAGCATCGGATACGCAGTATTTT. The encoded protein is CASSVDSGGLASDTQYF.

The chain uses TRBV6-5 and TRBJ2-5, with 8 bases that match TRBD2. CDR3 length: 14 residues. V lost 6 bases and J lost 5; bases outside the gene matches: 8. Germline CDR1 and CDR2: MNHEY and SVGAGI. CDR3 DNA sequence: TGTGCCAGCAGGGGGGCTAGCGGGCGGGAGACCCAGTACTTC. This translates into CASRGASGRETQYF.

This clone was detected only a few times. CDR3 amino acids: CASSRQTGFGTEAFF. CDR3 coding DNA: TGCGCCAGCAGCCGCCAGACAGGGTTTGGGACTGAAGCTTTCTTT. V is TRBV4-3 and J is TRBJ1-1; the match to TRBD1 covers 7 bases. CDR1 is LGHNA, CDR2 YSLEER, per germline. This CDR3 has 15 amino acids. The trim removed 4 bases at V and 5 bases at J, leaving 10 bases unmatched.

This clone was observed once. The chain has TRBV4-2 and TRBJ1-2, with TRBD1 identical over 8 bases. The CDR3 length is 15 residues. The germline V gene has CDR1 LGHNA and CDR2 YNFKEQ. V shed 2 bases and J 5 bases; nucleotides not matched to a gene: 7. This CDR3 is CASSQTAGGEYGYTF. In DNA form, the CDR3 reads TGTGCCAGCAGCCAAACCGCAGGGGGCGAATATGGCTACACCTTC.

The chain combines TRBV5-4 with TRBJ1-2, with a weak D call TRBD1 (6 bases). Germline-derived CDR1 and CDR2 are SGHNT and YYREEE (reference sequence). V lost 0 bases, J lost 1 base, and 10 bases lay in between. This CDR3 spans 15 amino acids. The CDR3 sequence: CASSLGTGNNYGYTF. Written as DNA, the CDR3 is TGTGCCAGCAGCTTGGGAACAGGGAATAACTATGGCTACACCTTC.

The rearrangement joins TRBV11-2 to TRBJ1-6, with D possibly being TRBD1 (6 bases). The CDR3 consists of 13 residues. Trimming cost V 5 bases and J 11 bases, with 13 bases left between them. CDR1 is SGHAT and CDR2 is FQNNGV in the germline V gene. Here the CDR3 DNA reads TGTGCCAGCAGCGCCACAGGGATTCCACCCCTCCACTTT. Protein sequence: CASSATGIPPLHF.

This clone has only one observation. The chain combines TRBV25-1 with TRBJ1-1; D possibly corresponds to TRBD1 (5 bases). The CDR3 is made up of 13 amino acids. Trimming took off 7 bases at V and 1 base at J, with 10 bases between the two ends. CDR1 is MGHDK and CDR2 is SYGVNS in the germline V gene. The CDR3 reads CASTGRANTEAFF. The CDR3 bases are TGTGCCAGCACTGGCAGGGCGAACACTGAAGCTTTCTTT.

This chain joins TRBV4-1 and TRBJ2-3; TRBD2 is a possible D gene (6 bases). Deletions cut 1 base from V and 0 bases from J, with 11 bases between. The germline V gene encodes CDR1 MGHRA and CDR2 YSYEKL. The CDR3 sequence is 16 residues long. DNA of the CDR3: TGCGCCAGCAGCCAAGGAAGCGGGCCTAGCACAGATACGCAGTATTTT. This translates into CASSQGSGPSTDTQYF.

The chain couples TRBV30 to TRBJ2-5; D possibly corresponds to TRBD2 (5 bases). Germline CDR1 GTSNPN, CDR2 SVGIG (reference sequence). Trimming stripped 3 bases from V and 3 bases from J, with 8 bases between. The CDR3 spans 12 residues. Here the CDR3 reads CAWSGMEETQYF. As DNA, the CDR3 is TGTGCCTGGAGCGGGATGGAAGAGACCCAGTACTTC. Full variable domain (rest looked up from reference TRBV30 and TRBJ2-5): SQTIHQWPATLVQPVGSPLSLECTVEGTSNPNLYWYRQAAGRGLQLLFYSVGIGQISSEVPQNLSASRPQDRQFILSSKKLLLSDSGFYLCAWSGMEETQYFGPGTRLLVL.

The rearrangement uses TRBV19 and TRBJ1-6; D is unclear. The CDR3 runs 14 residues. The germline V gene encodes CDR1 LNHDA and CDR2 SQIVND (reference sequence). Trimming removed 7 bases from V and 1 base from J, with 8 bases in between. CDR3 sequence (DNA): TGTGCCAGTACCCTTCGGTCCTATAATTCACCCCTCCACTTT. Translation: CASTLRSYNSPLHF.

The genes are TRBV5-4 and TRBJ2-1; the D gene is possibly TRBD1 (6 bases). Trimming removed 3 bases from V and 9 bases from J, with 10 bases in between. The CDR3 runs to 12 residues. CDR1 SGHNT and CDR2 YYREEE come from the germline V gene (reference sequence). CDR3 region: CASSSLGAEQFF. Here the CDR3 DNA reads TGTGCCAGCAGCTCGCTGGGGGCTGAGCAGTTCTTC.

The V gene is TRBV5-1, the J gene TRBJ2-5; TRBD2 agrees at 10 bases. CDR3 length: 14 amino acids. Per the germline V gene, CDR1 is SGHRS and CDR2 is YFSETQ. The J segment lost 5 bases and the V segment lost 4 bases, leaving 5 bases of the junction unmatched. CDR3 coding DNA: TGCGCCAGCAGCAGAGGGACTAGCGTGGAGACCCAGTACTTC. This encodes CASSRGTSVETQYF. Combining the CDR3 with reference TRBV5-1 and TRBJ2-5 gives the whole variable domain KAGVTQTPRYLIKTRGQQVTLSCSPISGHRSVSWYQQTPGQGLQFLFEYFSETQRNKGNFPGRFSGRQFSNSRSEMNVSTLELGDSALYLCASSRGTSVETQYFGPGTRLLVL.

V gene TRBV15 combines with J gene TRBJ2-3, with 8 positions matching TRBD1. Trimming removed 3 bases from V and 4 bases from J; junction bases left unmatched: 6. The CDR3 has 15 residues. Germline-derived CDR1 and CDR2 are LNHNV and YYDKDF (reference sequence). CDR3 in amino acids: CATSRDRAVSDTQYF. CDR3 in DNA: TGTGCCACCAGCAGGGACAGGGCAGTATCAGATACGCAGTATTTT.

This chain connects TRBV2 to TRBJ2-3, with D possibly TRBD1 on 6 matching bases. This CDR3 comprises 15 residues. The V and J ends lost 4 bases and 2 bases respectively, with 13 bases between them. Germline V gene data show CDR1 as SNHLY and CDR2 as FYNNEI. The CDR3 sequence is CASSVGGPSTDTQYF. The CDR3 nucleotides are TGTGCCAGCAGTGTAGGGGGACCGTCCACAGATACGCAGTATTTT.

The CDR3 loop reads CASSADWTANYGYTF. The CDR3 DNA is TGTGCCAGCAGTGCGGACTGGACAGCAAACTATGGCTACACCTTC. The chain employs TRBV6-1 and TRBJ1-2, with a tentative D call TRBD1 (6 bases). CDR3 length equals 15 residues. Germline V CDR1 and CDR2: MNHNS, SASEGT. The ends were cut back, 4 bases at V and 2 bases at J, with 14 bases in the middle.

The chain uses TRBV10-3 and TRBJ2-1, with 11 bases lining up with TRBD2. Germline CDR1 reads ENHRY; CDR2 reads SYGVKD. CDR3 length: 17 residues. The V and J ends lost 6 bases and 7 bases, in that order; junction bases with no gene match: 14. CDR3 amino acids: CAIRPHYSGRAGNEQFF. The DNA of the CDR3 is TGTGCCATCAGGCCACATTATAGCGGGAGGGCCGGGAATGAGCAGTTCTTC.

The chain couples TRBV6-1 to TRBJ1-2, with a tentative D call TRBD1 (5 bases). CDR3 length equals 12 residues. Germline loops: CDR1 MNHNS, CDR2 SASEGT. The V end lost 7 bases, the J end lost 4 bases, and 10 bases lay between the germline ends. The DNA of the CDR3 is TGTGCCAGCAATGGACACCTCTATGGCTACACCTTC. Encoded protein: CASNGHLYGYTF.

The chain joins TRBV6-5 to TRBJ1-2; D is unclear. Germline loops: CDR1 MNHEY, CDR2 SVGAGI. The V and J ends lost 0 bases and 4 bases respectively, with 6 bases between them. The CDR3 has 13 amino acids. The CDR3 region has the DNA TGTGCCAGCAGTTACTCAGGGAGCTATGGCTACACCTTC. It translates to CASSYSGSYGYTF.

The V call is TRBV29-1, the J call TRBJ1-2; TRBD1 agrees at 8 bases. CDR1 and CDR2 from the germline V gene are SQVTM and ANQGSEA. V shed 6 bases and J 1 base; nucleotides not matched to a gene: 16. The CDR3 sequence is 17 residues long. The CDR3 region has the DNA TGCAGCGTCGCGGATTCGGGACAGGCGATAATTAACTATGGCTACACCTTC. Translating it yields CSVADSGQAIINYGYTF.